The 25 T cell receptor beta chains given below trace back to one sample, sequenced in a study of T cell responses to AZD1222 COVID-19 vaccine. Generated by immunoSEQ multiplex PCR, the TCRdb table keeps only in-frame clones and is missing some. The sample has 150,000 to 190,000 clones, 80% to 90% seen once. The source material was peripheral blood, sampled after recovery from COVID-19. Source of these receptors: an adult who had recovered from COVID-19.

The chain links TRBV4-1 to TRBJ1-5; TRBD1 might be the D (5 bases). The germline V gene encodes CDR1 MGHRA and CDR2 YSYEKL. V lost 4 bases, J lost 6 bases, and 19 bases lay in between. The CDR3 totals 16 residues. This CDR3 reads CASSPMGEGTAQPQHF. CDR3 DNA: TGCGCCAGCAGCCCAATGGGAGAGGGGACGGCTCAGCCCCAGCATTTT.

This clone occurred once. This chain uses TRBV5-6 with TRBJ1-2; 7 bases are shared with TRBD1. From germline, CDR1 is SGHDT and CDR2 YYEEEE. J was trimmed by 8 bases and V by 3 bases; bases with no gene match: 7. This CDR3 is built from 13 residues. The CDR3 loop is CASSSRQGGGYTF. The CDR3 DNA reads TGTGCCAGCAGCTCCCGACAGGGTGGAGGCTACACCTTC.

This rearrangement joins TRBV11-3 to TRBJ2-7; 10 nucleotides line up with TRBD2. The germline CDR1 and CDR2 sequences are SGHNT and YENEEA. With 4 bases clipped from V and 3 bases from J, the junction kept 3 bases outside the gene matches. This CDR3 is built from 14 residues. CDR3 amino acids: CASSSWTSGYEQYF. The CDR3 DNA follows: TGTGCCAGCAGCTCCTGGACTAGCGGCTACGAGCAGTACTTC.

The rearrangement joins TRBV5-4 to TRBJ2-1, with D unresolved. Germline CDR1 SGHNT, CDR2 YYREEE (reference sequence). Trimming took off 3 bases at V and 0 bases at J, with 10 bases between the two ends. CDR3 size: 15 residues. CDR3: CASSSPWGSYNEQFF. The DNA of the CDR3 is TGTGCCAGCAGCTCTCCGTGGGGCTCCTACAATGAGCAGTTCTTC. Filled out from reference TRBV5-4 and TRBJ2-1, the complete variable domain reads ETGVTQSPTHLIKTRGQQVTLRCSSQSGHNTVSWYQQALGQGPQFIFQYYREEENGRGNFPPRFSGLQFPNYSSELNVNALELDDSALYLCASSSPWGSYNEQFFGPGTRLTVL.

V and J are TRBV18 and TRBJ1-6, with D maybe TRBD1 (6 bases). The germline V gene has CDR1 KGHSH and CDR2 LQKENI. With 5 bases removed from V and 8 bases from J, the gap between germline ends came to 16 bases. The CDR3 totals 15 residues. CDR3 nucleotide sequence: TGTGCCAGCTCAGCCCGGGACATTGGGGATTCACCCCTCCACTTT. Translated, it gives CASSARDIGDSPLHF.

The chain couples TRBV27 to TRBJ2-1; D uncertain. The length of the CDR3 is 13 residues. V was cut by 6 bases and J by 7 bases, with 13 bases left in between. The germline gives CDR1 MNHEY, CDR2 SMNVEV (reference sequence). The DNA of the CDR3 is TGTGCCAGCAGCAAAGGTGTCGGGAATGAGCAGTTCTTC. Its protein is CASSKGVGNEQFF.

This chain connects TRBV6-2 or TRBV6-3 to TRBJ2-6; 10 positions match TRBD2. J gave up 7 bases and V 6 bases, and 12 bases lay outside the gene matches. The CDR3 is 17 residues long. Germline-derived CDR1 and CDR2 are MNHEY and SVGEGT. In nucleotides, the CDR3 is TGTGCCAGCAGCCCCGAGGCTAGCGGGAGACACGCCAACGTCCTGACTTTC. Encoded protein: CASSPEASGRHANVLTF.

V usage is TRBV28 and J usage is TRBJ2-2; 7 nucleotides line up with TRBD1. The V gene's germline CDR1 is MDHEN and CDR2 SYDVKM. Germline trimming cut 5 bases from V and 4 bases from J; bases unmatched to any gene: 7. There are 15 residues in the CDR3. Here the CDR3 DNA reads TGTGCCAGCAGTCCAACGACAGGGTCCACCGGGGAGCTGTTTTTT. Encoded protein: CASSPTTGSTGELFF.

The genes are TRBV27 and TRBJ2-1, with TRBD2 as a possible D gene (5 bases). Germline-derived CDR1 and CDR2 are MNHEY and SMNVEV (reference sequence). V dropped 5 bases and J dropped 3 bases, with 11 bases sitting between them. The CDR3 has 14 residues. The CDR3 sequence: CASSTIGIYNEQFF. The CDR3 DNA reads as TGTGCCAGCAGTACGATCGGGATCTACAATGAGCAGTTCTTC.

V is TRBV29-1 and J is TRBJ2-5; D possibly corresponds to TRBD2 (5 bases). CDR3 size: 14 residues. In germline, CDR1 is SQVTM, CDR2 ANQGSEA. Trimming left V 1 base short and J 2 bases short, with 11 bases between. The CDR3 loop reads CSVEVGRGQETQYF. CDR3 DNA: TGCAGCGTTGAAGTTGGACGGGGACAAGAGACCCAGTACTTC.

This rearrangement joins TRBV19 to TRBJ1-4; possibly TRBD1 for D (6 bases). Germline CDR1 LNHDA, CDR2 SQIVND (reference sequence). Trimming removed 8 bases at V and 2 bases at J, with 21 bases between. This CDR3 has 17 residues. CDR3 coding DNA: TGTGCCAGTTACGGGACACTCCTAAGTCGGACTAATGAAAAACTGTTTTTT. Its translation is CASYGTLLSRTNEKLFF.

The count of this clone is one. At the DNA level, this CDR3 is encoded by other sequences in the same sample as well. J is TRBJ2-5 and V is TRBV5-6; D remains unclear. CDR1 and CDR2 from the germline V gene are SGHDT and YYEEEE. With 2 bases removed from V and 3 bases from J, the gap between germline ends came to 8 bases. The CDR3 is made up of 13 amino acids. The DNA for the CDR3 is TGTGCCAGCAGCTTAGAACTTAAAGAGACCCAGTACTTC. Protein product: CASSLELKETQYF.

The rearrangement uses TRBV19 and TRBJ2-7; D uncertain. From germline, CDR1 is LNHDA and CDR2 SQIVND (reference sequence). The germline V and J ends were trimmed by 6 bases and 7 bases, with 13 bases remaining between them. This CDR3 contains 12 residues. CDR3 amino acids: CASRNPGYEQYF. In DNA, the CDR3 is TGTGCCAGTAGGAACCCCGGGTATGAGCAGTACTTC.

The chain links TRBV19 to TRBJ2-1; 12 bases map to TRBD2. CDR1 and CDR2 (germline): LNHDA, SQIVND (reference sequence). This CDR3 is 16 amino acids long. Trimming cost V 4 bases and J 11 bases; bases outside gene matches: 12. The CDR3 loop reads CASSTRTSGDIEKQFF. The CDR3 DNA reads TGTGCCAGTAGTACTAGGACTAGCGGGGACATTGAAAAGCAGTTCTTC.

The chain carries TRBV5-1 and TRBJ2-1, with unresolved D. Germline V gene sequence: CDR1 SGHRS, CDR2 YFSETQ. V dropped 1 base and J dropped 9 bases, with 14 bases sitting between them. The CDR3 sequence is 14 residues long. CDR3 nucleotide sequence: TGCGCCAGCAGCTTGTGGCGGCAGTGGGGTGAGCAGTTCTTC. Protein product: CASSLWRQWGEQFF.

The chain is built from TRBV14 and TRBJ2-7, with D possibly TRBD1 on 5 matching bases. The CDR3 has 14 amino acids. Looked up from germline, CDR1 is SGHDN and CDR2 is FVKESK. V shed 0 bases and J shed 6 bases, with 12 bases lying between them. CDR3 sequence reads: CASSQDLRVGEQYF. The DNA for the CDR3 is TGTGCCAGCAGCCAAGATCTCAGGGTTGGCGAGCAGTACTTC.

This rearrangement joins TRBV9 to TRBJ2-1, with 8 bases fitting TRBD2. The CDR3 totals 18 residues. CDR1 and CDR2 (germline): SGDLS, YYNGEE. J lost 3 bases, V lost 0 bases, and 11 bases had no gene match. The CDR3 nucleotides are TGTGCCAGCAGCGTAGGCAGCGGGGGACCCACCTTCTACAATGAGCAGTTCTTC. Amino acids: CASSVGSGGPTFYNEQFF.

The CDR3 DNA sequence: TGTGCCAGCTCACGGACGGCCGCAACTAATGAAAAACTGTTTTTT. Amino acids: CASSRTAATNEKLFF. The chain links TRBV18 to TRBJ1-4; no reliable D call. The CDR3 sequence is 15 residues long. The V end lost 4 bases, the J end lost 0 bases, and 9 bases lay between the germline ends. The germline gives CDR1 KGHSH, CDR2 LQKENI.

The chain carries TRBV7-8 and TRBJ2-7; the match to TRBD1 covers 9 bases. This CDR3 region has 14 residues. J was trimmed by 5 bases and V by 8 bases; bases with no gene match: 10. Germline CDR1 is SGHVS and CDR2 is FQNEAQ. The CDR3 nucleotides read TGTGCCAGCGGTAGGACAGGGGTTTCCAACGAGCAGTACTTC. This gives the protein CASGRTGVSNEQYF.

This clone was detected only once. The chain couples TRBV7-3 to TRBJ2-3; D perhaps matches TRBD2 (6 bases). Trimming left V 1 base short and J 2 bases short, with 19 bases between. The CDR3 consists of 18 residues. Germline CDR1 is SGHTA and CDR2 is FQGTGA. The CDR3, as DNA: TGTGCCAGCAGCTTAATTTCCCGGACTAAATCAACCACAGATACGCAGTATTTT. This codes for CASSLISRTKSTTDTQYF. The full variable domain, in which reference TRBV7-3 and TRBJ2-3 provide the parts outside the CDR3, is GAGVSQTPSNKVTEKGKYVELRCDPISGHTALYWYRQSLGQGPEFLIYFQGTGAADDSGLPNDRFFAVRPEGSVSTLKIQRTERGDSAVYLCASSLISRTKSTTDTQYFGPGTRLTVL.

J is TRBJ2-3 and V is TRBV12-5; D gene ambiguous. The CDR3 length is 12 residues. CDR1 is LGHNT and CDR2 is FRNRAP in the germline V gene. The germline V and J ends were trimmed by 7 bases and 4 bases, with 9 bases remaining between them. The CDR3 DNA sequence: TGTGCTAGTGCCATTAATCCAGATACGCAGTATTTT. Translated, it gives CASAINPDTQYF.

The chain employs TRBV5-1 and TRBJ1-1, with 7 bases that match TRBD1. The CDR3 extends over 14 amino acids. Germline V gene sequence: CDR1 SGHRS, CDR2 YFSETQ. J was trimmed by 3 bases and V by 6 bases; bases with no gene match: 8. This CDR3 is CASTARGQDTEAFF. CDR3 DNA sequence: TGCGCCAGCACCGCGAGAGGACAGGACACTGAAGCTTTCTTT.

The CDR3 loop reads CASSHGPGEQYF. The DNA of the CDR3 is TGTGCCAGCAGCCACGGTCCCGGCGAGCAGTACTTC. The chain uses TRBV3-1 (or the pseudogene TRBV3-2) and TRBJ2-7; D remains ambiguous. Germline CDR1 LGHDT, CDR2 YNNKEL (reference sequence). The germline V and J ends were trimmed by 3 bases and 6 bases, with 9 bases remaining between them. The CDR3 runs to 12 residues.

The chain uses TRBV7-8 and TRBJ2-7, with 9 positions matching TRBD2. V dropped 6 bases and J dropped 5; count of bases not matched to a gene: 11. Germline assignment: CDR1 SGHVS and CDR2 FQNEAQ. The CDR3 is 15 amino acids. CDR3 coding DNA: TGTGCCAGCAGTACAAACGGGACTAGCAGCGACGAGCAGTACTTC. Its translation: CASSTNGTSSDEQYF.

The chain uses TRBV9 and TRBJ2-1, with D tentatively TRBD1 or TRBD2 (5 bases each). V lost 5 bases and J lost 8, with 17 bases in between. This CDR3 is 14 amino acids long. Germline CDR1 and CDR2: SGDLS and YYNGEE. CDR3 residues: CASSRYGTSHEQFF. In nucleotides, the CDR3 is TGTGCCAGCAGTCGATACGGGACGTCGCATGAGCAGTTCTTC.